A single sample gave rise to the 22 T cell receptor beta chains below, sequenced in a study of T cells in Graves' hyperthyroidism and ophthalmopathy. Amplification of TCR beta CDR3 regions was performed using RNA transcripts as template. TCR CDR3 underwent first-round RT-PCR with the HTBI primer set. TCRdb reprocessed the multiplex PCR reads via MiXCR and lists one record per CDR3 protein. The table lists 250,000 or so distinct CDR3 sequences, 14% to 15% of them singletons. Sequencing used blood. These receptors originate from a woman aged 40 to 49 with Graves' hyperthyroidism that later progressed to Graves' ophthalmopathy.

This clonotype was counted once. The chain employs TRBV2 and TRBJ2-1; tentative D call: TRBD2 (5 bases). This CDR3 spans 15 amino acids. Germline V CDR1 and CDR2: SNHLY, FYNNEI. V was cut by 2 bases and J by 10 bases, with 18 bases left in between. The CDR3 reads CASSERLGMRVEQFF. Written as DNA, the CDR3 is TGTGCCAGCAGTGAACGTTTAGGGATGCGGGTGGAGCAGTTCTTC.

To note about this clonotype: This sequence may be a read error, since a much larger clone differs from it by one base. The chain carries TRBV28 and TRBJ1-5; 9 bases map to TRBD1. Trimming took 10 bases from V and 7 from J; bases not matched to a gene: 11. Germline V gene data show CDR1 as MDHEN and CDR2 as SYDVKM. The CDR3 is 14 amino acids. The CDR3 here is CANSQTGGEQPQHF. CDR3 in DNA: TGTGCCAACAGCCAAACAGGGGGCGAACAGCCCCAGCATTTT.

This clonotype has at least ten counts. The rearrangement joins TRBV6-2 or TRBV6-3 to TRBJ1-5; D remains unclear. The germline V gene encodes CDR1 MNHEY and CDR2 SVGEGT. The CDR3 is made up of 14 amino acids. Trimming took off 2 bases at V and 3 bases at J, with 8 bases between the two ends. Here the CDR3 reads CASSYRTDNQPQHF. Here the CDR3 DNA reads TGTGCCAGCAGTTACCGCACGGACAATCAGCCCCAGCATTTT.

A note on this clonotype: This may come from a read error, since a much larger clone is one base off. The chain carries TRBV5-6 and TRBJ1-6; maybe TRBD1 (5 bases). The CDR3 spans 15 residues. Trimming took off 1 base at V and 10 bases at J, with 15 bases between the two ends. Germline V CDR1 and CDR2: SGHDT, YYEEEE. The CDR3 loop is CASSLRDASYSPLHF. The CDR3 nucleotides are TGTGCCAGCAGCTTGAGGGACGCATCCTACTCACCCCTCCACTTT.

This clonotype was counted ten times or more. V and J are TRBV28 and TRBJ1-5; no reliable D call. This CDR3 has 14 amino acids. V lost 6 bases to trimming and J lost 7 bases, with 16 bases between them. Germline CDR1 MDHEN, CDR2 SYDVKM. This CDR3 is CASRGPATGQPQHF. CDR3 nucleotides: TGTGCCAGCAGAGGCCCTGCCACGGGACAGCCCCAGCATTTT.

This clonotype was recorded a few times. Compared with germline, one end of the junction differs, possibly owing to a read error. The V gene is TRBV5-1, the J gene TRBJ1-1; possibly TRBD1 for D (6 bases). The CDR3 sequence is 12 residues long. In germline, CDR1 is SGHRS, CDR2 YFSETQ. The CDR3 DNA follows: TGCGCCGGCAGCTTGGAGGGGACAGAAGCTTTCTTT. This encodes CAGSLEGTEAFF.

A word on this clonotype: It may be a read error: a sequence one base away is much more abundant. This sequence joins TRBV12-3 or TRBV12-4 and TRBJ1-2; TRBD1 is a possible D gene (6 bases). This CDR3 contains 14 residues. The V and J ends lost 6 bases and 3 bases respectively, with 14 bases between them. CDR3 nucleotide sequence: TGTGCCAGCAGCTCAGAGGGGGATGACTATGGCTACACCTTC. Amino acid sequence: CASSSEGDDYGYTF.

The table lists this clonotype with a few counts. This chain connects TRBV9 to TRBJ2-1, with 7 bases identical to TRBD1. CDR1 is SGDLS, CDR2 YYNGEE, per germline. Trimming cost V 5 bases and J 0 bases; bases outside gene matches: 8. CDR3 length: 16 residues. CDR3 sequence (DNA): TGTGCCAGCAGTGGACGACAGGGAAGCTCCTACAATGAGCAGTTCTTC. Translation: CASSGRQGSSYNEQFF. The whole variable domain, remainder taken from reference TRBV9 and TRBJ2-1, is DSGVTQTPKHLITATGQRVTLRCSPRSGDLSVYWYQQSLDQGLQFLIQYYNGEERAKGNILERFSAQQFPDLHSELNLSSLELGDSALYFCASSGRQGSSYNEQFFGPGTRLTVL.

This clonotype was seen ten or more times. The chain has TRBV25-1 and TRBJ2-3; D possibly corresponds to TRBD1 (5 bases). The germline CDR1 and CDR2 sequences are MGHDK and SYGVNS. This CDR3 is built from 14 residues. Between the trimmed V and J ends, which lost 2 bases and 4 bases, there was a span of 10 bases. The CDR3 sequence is CASSEPGWADTQYF. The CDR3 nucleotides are TGTGCCAGCAGTGAACCAGGGTGGGCAGATACGCAGTATTTT.

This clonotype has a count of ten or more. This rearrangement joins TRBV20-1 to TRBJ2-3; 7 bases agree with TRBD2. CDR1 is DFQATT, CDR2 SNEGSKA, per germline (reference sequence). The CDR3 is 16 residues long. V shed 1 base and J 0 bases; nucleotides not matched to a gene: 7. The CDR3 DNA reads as TGCAGTGCTAGAGGGCCGACTAGCTCAAGCACAGATACGCAGTATTTT. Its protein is CSARGPTSSSTDTQYF.

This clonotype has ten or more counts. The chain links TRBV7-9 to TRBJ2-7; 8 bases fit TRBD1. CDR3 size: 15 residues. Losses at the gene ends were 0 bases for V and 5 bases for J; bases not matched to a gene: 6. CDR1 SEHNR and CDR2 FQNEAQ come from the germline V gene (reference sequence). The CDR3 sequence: CASSLALTGANEQYF. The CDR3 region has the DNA TGTGCCAGCAGCTTAGCGCTGACAGGGGCCAACGAGCAGTACTTC.

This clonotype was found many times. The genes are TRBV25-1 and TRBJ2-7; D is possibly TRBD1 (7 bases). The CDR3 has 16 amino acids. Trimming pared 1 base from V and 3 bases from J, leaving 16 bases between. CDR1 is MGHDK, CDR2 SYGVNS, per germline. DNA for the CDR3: TGTGCCAGCAGTGAATGGGGGCAGGGGGGCTACTACGAGCAGTACTTC. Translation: CASSEWGQGGYYEQYF.

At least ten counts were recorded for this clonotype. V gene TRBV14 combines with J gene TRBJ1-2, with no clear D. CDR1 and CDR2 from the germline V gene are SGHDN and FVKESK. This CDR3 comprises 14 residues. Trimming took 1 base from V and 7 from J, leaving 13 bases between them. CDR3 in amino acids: CASSQGNSLGGYTF. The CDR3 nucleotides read TGTGCCAGCAGCCAAGGGAACTCACTCGGTGGCTACACCTTC.

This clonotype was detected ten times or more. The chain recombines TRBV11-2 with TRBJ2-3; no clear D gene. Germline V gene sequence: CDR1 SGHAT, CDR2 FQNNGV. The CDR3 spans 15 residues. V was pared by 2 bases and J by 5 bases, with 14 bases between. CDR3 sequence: CASSLNFVVVDTQYF. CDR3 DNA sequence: TGTGCCAGCAGCTTAAATTTTGTGGTGGTAGATACGCAGTATTTT.

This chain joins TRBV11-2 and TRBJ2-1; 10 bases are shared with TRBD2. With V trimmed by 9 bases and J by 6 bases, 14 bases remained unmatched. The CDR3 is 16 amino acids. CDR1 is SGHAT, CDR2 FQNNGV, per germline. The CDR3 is CASSLHSLAGINEQFF. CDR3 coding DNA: TGTGCCAGTAGTTTACATTCACTAGCGGGGATCAATGAGCAGTTCTTC.

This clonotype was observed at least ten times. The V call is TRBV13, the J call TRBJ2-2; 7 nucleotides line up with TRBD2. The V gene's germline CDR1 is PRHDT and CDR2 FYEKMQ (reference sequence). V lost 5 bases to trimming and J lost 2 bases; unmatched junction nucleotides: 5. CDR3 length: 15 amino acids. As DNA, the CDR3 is TGTGCCAGCAGCCCCCAGCGGGGAAACACCGGGGAGCTGTTTTTT. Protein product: CASSPQRGNTGELFF.

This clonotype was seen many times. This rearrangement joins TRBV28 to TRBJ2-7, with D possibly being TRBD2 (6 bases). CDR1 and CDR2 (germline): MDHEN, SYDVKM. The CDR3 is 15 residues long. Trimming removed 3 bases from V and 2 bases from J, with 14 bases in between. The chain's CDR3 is CASSFRGGMAYEQYF. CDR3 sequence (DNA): TGTGCCAGCAGTTTTAGGGGCGGGATGGCCTACGAGCAGTACTTC. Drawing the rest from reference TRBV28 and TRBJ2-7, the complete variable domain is DVKVTQSSRYLVKRTGEKVFLECVQDMDHENMFWYRQDPGLGLRLIYFSYDVKMKEKGDIPEGYSVSREKKERFSLILESASTNQTSMYLCASSFRGGMAYEQYFGPGTRLTVT.

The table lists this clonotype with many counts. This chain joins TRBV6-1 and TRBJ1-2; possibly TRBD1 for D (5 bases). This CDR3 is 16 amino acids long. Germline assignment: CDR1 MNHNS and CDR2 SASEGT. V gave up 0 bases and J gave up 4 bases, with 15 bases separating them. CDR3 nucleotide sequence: TGTGCCAGCAGTGAAGCTGCGGGACTGCGATTCTATGGCTACACCTTC. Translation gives CASSEAAGLRFYGYTF.

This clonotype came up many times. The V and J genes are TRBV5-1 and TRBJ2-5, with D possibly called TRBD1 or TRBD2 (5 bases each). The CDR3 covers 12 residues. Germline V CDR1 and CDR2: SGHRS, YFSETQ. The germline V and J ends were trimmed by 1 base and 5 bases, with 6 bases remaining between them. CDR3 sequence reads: CASSLWGETQYF. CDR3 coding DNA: TGCGCCAGCAGCTTGTGGGGGGAGACCCAGTACTTC. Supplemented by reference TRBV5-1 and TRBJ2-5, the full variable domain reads KAGVTQTPRYLIKTRGQQVTLSCSPISGHRSVSWYQQTPGQGLQFLFEYFSETQRNKGNFPGRFSGRQFSNSRSEMNVSTLELGDSALYLCASSLWGETQYFGPGTRLLVL.

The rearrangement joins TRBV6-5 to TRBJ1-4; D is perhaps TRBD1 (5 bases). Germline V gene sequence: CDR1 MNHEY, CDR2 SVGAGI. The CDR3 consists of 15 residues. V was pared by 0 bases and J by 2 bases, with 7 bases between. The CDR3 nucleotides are TGTGCCAGCAGTTACTCGCGGGGGACTAATGAAAAACTGTTTTTT. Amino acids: CASSYSRGTNEKLFF.

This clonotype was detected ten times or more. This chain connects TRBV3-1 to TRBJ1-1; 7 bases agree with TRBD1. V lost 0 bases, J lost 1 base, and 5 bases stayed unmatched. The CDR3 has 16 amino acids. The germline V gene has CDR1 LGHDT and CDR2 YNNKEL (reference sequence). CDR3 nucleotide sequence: TGTGCCAGCAGCCAAGATCGAGGGACAGCGAACACTGAAGCTTTCTTT. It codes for CASSQDRGTANTEAFF.

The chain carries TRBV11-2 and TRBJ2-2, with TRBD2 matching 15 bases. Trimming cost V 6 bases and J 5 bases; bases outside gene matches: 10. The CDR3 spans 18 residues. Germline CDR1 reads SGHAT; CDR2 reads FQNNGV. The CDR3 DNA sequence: TGTGCCAGCAGTCCCGGGACTAGCGGGAGGCTCGGAACCGGGGAGCTGTTTTTT. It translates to CASSPGTSGRLGTGELFF. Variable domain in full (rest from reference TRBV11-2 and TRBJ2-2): EAGVAQSPRYKIIEKRQSVAFWCNPISGHATLYWYQQILGQGPKLLIQFQNNGVVDDSQLPKDRFSAERLKGVDSTLKIQPAKLEDSAVYLCASSPGTSGRLGTGELFFGEGSRLTVL.